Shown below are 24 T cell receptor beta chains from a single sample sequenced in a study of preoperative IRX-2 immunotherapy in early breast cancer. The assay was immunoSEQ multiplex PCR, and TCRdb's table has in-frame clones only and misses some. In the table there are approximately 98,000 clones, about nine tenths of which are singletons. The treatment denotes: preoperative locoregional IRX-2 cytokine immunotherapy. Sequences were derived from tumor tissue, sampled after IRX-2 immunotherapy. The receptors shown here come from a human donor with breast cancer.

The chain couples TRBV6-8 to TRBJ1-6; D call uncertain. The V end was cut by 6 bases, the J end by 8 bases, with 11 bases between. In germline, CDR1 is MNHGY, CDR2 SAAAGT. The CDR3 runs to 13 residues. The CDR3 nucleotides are TGTGCCAGCAGGGAAAACGGGGATTCACCCCTCCACTTT. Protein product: CASRENGDSPLHF.

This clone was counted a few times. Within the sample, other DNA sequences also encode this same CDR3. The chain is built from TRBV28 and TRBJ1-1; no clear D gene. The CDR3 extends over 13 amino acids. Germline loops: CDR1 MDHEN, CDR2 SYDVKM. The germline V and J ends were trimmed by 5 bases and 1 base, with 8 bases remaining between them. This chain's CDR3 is CASSPPGNTEAFF. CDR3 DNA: TGTGCCAGCAGTCCCCCCGGGAACACTGAAGCTTTCTTT.

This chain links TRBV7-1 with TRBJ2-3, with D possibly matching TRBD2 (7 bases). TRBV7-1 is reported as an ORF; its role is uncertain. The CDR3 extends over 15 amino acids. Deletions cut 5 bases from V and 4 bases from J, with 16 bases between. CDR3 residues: CASSPQGGGADTQYF. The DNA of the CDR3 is TGTGCCAGCAGCCCGCAGGGAGGGGGGGCAGATACGCAGTATTTT.

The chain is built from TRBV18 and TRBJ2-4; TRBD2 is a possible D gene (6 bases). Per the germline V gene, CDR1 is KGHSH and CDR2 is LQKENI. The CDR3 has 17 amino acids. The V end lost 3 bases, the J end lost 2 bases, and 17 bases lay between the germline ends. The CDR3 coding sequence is TGTGCCAGCTCACCTAGTCGAGGGGACTCAACCAAAAACATTCAGTACTTC. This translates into CASSPSRGDSTKNIQYF.

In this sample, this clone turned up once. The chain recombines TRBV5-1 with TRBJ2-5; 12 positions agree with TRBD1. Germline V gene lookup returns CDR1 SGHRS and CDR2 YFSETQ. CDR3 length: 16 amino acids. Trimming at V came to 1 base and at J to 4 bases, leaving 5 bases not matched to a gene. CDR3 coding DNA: TGCGCCAGCAGCTTGATGGGACAGGGGGCTGGAGAGACCCAGTACTTC. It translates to CASSLMGQGAGETQYF.

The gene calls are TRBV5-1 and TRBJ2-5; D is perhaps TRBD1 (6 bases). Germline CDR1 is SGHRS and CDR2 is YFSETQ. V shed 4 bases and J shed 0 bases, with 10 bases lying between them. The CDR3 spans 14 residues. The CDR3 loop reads CASSRSGDQETQYF. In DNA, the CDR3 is TGCGCCAGCAGCCGGTCAGGGGACCAAGAGACCCAGTACTTC.

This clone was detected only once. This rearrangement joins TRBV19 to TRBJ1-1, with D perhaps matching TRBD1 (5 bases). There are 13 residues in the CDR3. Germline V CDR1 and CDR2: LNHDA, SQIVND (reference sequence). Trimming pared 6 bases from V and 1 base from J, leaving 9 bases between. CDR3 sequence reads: CASRSGQNTEAFF. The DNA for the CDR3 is TGTGCCAGTAGATCGGGGCAGAACACTGAAGCTTTCTTT. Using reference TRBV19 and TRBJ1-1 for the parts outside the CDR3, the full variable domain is DGGITQSPKYLFRKEGQNVTLSCEQNLNHDAMYWYRQDPGQGLRLIYYSQIVNDFQKGDIAEGYSVSREKKESFPLTVTSAQKNPTAFYLCASRSGQNTEAFFGQGTRLTVV.

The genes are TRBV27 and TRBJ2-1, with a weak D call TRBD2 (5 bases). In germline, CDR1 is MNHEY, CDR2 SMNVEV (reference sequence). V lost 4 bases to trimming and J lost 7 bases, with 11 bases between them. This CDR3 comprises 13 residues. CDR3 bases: TGTGCCAGCAGTTCGATACTAGGGAATGAGCAGTTCTTC. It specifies CASSSILGNEQFF.

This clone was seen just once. The CDR3 here is CASSYSAGRGGTDTQYF. The CDR3 region has the DNA TGTGCCAGCAGTTACTCCGCAGGTAGAGGTGGCACAGATACGCAGTATTTT. V usage is TRBV6-7 and J usage is TRBJ2-3; D gene uncertain. TRBV6-7 is an ORF, with its function uncertain. The CDR3 spans 17 residues. V was pared by 0 bases and J by 1 base, with 14 bases between.

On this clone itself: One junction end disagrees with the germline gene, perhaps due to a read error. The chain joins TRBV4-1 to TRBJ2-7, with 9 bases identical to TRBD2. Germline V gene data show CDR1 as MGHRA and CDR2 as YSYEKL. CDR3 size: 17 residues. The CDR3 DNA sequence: TGCGCCAGCACCCAAATGCCCCCGGCTAGCGGGAACCACGAGCAGTACTTC. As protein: CASTQMPPASGNHEQYF.

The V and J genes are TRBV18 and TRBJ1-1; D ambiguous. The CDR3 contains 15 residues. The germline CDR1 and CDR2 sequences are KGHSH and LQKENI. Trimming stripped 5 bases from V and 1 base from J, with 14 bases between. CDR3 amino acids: CASSSSPSTNTEAFF. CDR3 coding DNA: TGTGCCAGCTCATCCTCCCCTTCGACGAACACTGAAGCTTTCTTT.

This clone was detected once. CDR3 nucleotide sequence: TGCGCCAGCAGCTCCGGACAGGGGCTGTTTAATGGCTACACCTTC. Amino acid sequence: CASSSGQGLFNGYTF. The V and J genes are TRBV5-1 and TRBJ1-2, with TRBD1 matching over 9 bases. Germline V gene lookup returns CDR1 SGHRS and CDR2 YFSETQ. V was pared by 3 bases and J by 6 bases, with 9 bases of the junction left unmatched. The length of the CDR3 is 15 residues.

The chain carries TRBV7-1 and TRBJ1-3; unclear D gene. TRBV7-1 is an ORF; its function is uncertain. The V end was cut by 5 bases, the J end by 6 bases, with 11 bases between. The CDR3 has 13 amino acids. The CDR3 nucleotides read TGTGCCAGCAGCCCCTACAGTGAAAACACCATATATTTT. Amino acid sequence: CASSPYSENTIYF.

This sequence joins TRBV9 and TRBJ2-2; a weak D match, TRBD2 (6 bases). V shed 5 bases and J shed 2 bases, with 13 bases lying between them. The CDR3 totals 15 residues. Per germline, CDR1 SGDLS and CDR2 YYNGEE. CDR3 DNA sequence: TGTGCCAGCAGTTCCCAGGAGGGAAACACCGGGGAGCTGTTTTTT. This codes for CASSSQEGNTGELFF.

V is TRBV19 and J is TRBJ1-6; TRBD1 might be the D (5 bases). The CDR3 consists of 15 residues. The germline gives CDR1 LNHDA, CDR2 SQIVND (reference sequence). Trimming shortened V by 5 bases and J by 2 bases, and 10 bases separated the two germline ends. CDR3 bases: TGTGCCAGTAGTGCCTCAGGGACCTATAATTCACCCCTCCACTTT. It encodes CASSASGTYNSPLHF.

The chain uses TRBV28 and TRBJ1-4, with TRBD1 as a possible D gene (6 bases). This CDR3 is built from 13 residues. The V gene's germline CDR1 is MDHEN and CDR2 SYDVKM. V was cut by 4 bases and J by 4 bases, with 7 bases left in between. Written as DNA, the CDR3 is TGTGCCAGCAGTTCAGGGGATAATGAAAAACTGTTTTTT. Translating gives CASSSGDNEKLFF.

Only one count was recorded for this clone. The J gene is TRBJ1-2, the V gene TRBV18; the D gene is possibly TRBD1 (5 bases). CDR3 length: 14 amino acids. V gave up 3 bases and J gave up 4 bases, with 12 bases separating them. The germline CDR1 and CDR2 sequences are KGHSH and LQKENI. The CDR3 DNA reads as TGTGCCAGCTCACCTAGAGCAGGGAGCTATGGCTACACCTTC. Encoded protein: CASSPRAGSYGYTF.

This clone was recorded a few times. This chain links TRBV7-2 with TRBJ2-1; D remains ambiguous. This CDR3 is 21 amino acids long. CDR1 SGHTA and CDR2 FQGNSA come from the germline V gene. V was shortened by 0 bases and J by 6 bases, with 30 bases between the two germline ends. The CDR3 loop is CASSLASLLLSWKEASNEQFF. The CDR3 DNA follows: TGTGCCAGCAGCTTAGCTTCCCTCTTGCTCTCCTGGAAAGAAGCTTCCAATGAGCAGTTCTTC. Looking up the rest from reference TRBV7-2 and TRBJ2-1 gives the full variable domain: GAGVSQSPSNKVTEKGKDVELRCDPISGHTALYWYRQSLGQGLEFLIYFQGNSAPDKSGLPSDRFSAERTGGSVSTLTIQRTQQEDSAVYLCASSLASLLLSWKEASNEQFFGPGTRLTVL.

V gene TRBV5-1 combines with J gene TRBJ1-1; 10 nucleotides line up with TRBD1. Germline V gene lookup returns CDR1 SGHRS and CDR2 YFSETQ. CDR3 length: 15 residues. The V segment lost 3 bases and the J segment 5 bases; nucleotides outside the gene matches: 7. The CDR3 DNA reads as TGCGCCAGCAGCTCTACCGGGACAGGGGTGACTGAAGCTTTCTTT. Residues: CASSSTGTGVTEAFF.

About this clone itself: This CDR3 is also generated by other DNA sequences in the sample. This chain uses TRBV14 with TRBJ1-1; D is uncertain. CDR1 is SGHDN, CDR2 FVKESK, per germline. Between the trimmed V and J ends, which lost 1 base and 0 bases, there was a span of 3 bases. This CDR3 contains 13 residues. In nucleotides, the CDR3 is TGTGCCAGCAGCCAAGGTGTGAACACTGAAGCTTTCTTT. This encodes CASSQGVNTEAFF.

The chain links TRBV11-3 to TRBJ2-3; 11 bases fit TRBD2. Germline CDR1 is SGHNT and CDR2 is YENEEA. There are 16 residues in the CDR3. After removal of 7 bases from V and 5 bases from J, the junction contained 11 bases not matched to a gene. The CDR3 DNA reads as TGTGCCAGCACCCACCAGACTAGCGGGGTGATAGATACGCAGTATTTT. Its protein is CASTHQTSGVIDTQYF.

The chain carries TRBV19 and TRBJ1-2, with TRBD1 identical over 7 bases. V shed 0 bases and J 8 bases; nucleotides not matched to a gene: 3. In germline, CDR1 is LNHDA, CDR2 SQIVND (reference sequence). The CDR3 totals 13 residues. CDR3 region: CASSIDQGGGYTF. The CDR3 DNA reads TGTGCCAGTAGTATAGATCAAGGGGGCGGCTACACCTTC.

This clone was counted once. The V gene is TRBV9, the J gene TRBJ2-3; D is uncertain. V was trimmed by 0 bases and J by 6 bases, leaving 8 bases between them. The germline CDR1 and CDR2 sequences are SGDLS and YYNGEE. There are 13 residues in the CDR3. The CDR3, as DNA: TGTGCCAGCAGCGTAGGTCCCTCGGATACGCAGTATTTT. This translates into CASSVGPSDTQYF.

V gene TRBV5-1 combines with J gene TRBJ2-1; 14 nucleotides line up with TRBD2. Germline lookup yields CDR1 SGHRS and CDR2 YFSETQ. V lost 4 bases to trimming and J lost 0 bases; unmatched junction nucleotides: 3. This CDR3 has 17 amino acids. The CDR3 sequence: CASSGGTSGSSYNEQFF. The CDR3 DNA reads TGCGCCAGCAGCGGCGGGACTAGCGGGAGCTCCTACAATGAGCAGTTCTTC.